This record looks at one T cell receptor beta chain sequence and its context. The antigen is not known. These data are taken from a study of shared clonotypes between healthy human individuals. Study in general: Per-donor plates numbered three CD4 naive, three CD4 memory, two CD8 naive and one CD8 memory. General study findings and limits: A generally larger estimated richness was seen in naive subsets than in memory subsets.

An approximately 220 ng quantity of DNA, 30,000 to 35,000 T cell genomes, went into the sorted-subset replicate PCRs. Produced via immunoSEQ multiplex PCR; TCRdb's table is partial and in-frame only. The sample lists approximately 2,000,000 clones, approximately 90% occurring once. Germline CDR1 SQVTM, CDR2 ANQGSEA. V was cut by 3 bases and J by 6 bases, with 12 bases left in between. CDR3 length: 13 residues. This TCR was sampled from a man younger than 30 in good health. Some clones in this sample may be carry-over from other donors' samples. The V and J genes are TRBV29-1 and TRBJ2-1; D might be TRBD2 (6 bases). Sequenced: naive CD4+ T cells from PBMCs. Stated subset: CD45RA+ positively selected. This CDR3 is CSVEGQGGNEQFF. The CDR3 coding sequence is TGCAGCGTTGAGGGCCAGGGAGGCAATGAGCAGTTCTTC.